These 29 T cell receptor beta chains originate from one sample sequenced in a study of blood T cell repertoires in COVID-19. Assay used: immunoSEQ multiplex PCR; TCRdb lists only in-frame clones, some missing. In the table there are some 250,000 clones, almost 85% of which are singletons. Input material: PBMCs or T cells enriched from blood (not recorded which). All receptors come from a man aged 35-49 years who had recovered from COVID-19.

This chain connects TRBV7-9 to TRBJ1-3, with 9 bases fitting TRBD1. The J segment lost 2 bases and the V segment lost 4 bases, leaving 3 bases of the junction unmatched. In germline, CDR1 is SEHNR, CDR2 FQNEAQ (reference sequence). The CDR3 extends over 15 amino acids. The DNA for the CDR3 is TGTGCCAGCAGCTCAACAGGGGGCACTGGAAACACCATATATTTT. Residues: CASSSTGGTGNTIYF.

The chain uses TRBV4-2 and TRBJ2-3, with 7 positions matching TRBD2. The germline gives CDR1 LGHNA, CDR2 YNFKEQ. V shed 0 bases, J shed 2 bases, and the junction held 11 bases outside the gene matches. The CDR3 is 18 amino acids. The CDR3 protein is CASSQDRPSGVYTDTQYF. The CDR3 bases are TGTGCCAGCAGCCAAGATCGGCCCAGCGGGGTCTACACAGATACGCAGTATTTT.

The chain carries TRBV29-1 and TRBJ2-7; 7 bases fit TRBD2. This CDR3 is built from 13 residues. V lost 3 bases and J lost 3; bases outside the gene matches: 5. The germline V gene encodes CDR1 SQVTM and CDR2 ANQGSEA. The CDR3 here is CSVDAERGYEQYF. The DNA for the CDR3 is TGCAGCGTTGATGCAGAGCGGGGCTACGAGCAGTACTTC.

This clone was picked up one time. This chain joins TRBV6-5 and TRBJ2-5, with 14 bases identical to TRBD2. This CDR3 has 14 residues. In germline, CDR1 is MNHEY, CDR2 SVGAGI. Trimming cost V 10 bases and J 4 bases; bases outside gene matches: 5. CDR3 sequence (DNA): TGTGCCACCCTGACTAGCGGGGGGGGAGAGACCCAGTACTTC. Residues: CATLTSGGGETQYF.

The CDR3 reads CASSSHLRANYGYTF. The CDR3 coding sequence is TGTGCCAGCAGCAGCCATCTGCGGGCTAACTATGGCTACACCTTC. This chain connects TRBV5-6 to TRBJ1-2; D uncertain. With 4 bases removed from V and 0 bases from J, the gap between germline ends came to 13 bases. CDR3 length equals 15 residues. CDR1 and CDR2 from the germline V gene are SGHDT and YYEEEE.

The chain links TRBV29-1 to TRBJ2-7; the D gene is possibly TRBD1 (6 bases). This CDR3 spans 14 amino acids. CDR1 is SQVTM, CDR2 ANQGSEA, per germline. The V end lost 7 bases, the J end lost 5 bases, and 21 bases lay between the germline ends. CDR3 sequence: CSAKQRGNRNEQYF. The CDR3 region has the DNA TGCAGCGCCAAACAGAGGGGGAACAGAAACGAGCAGTACTTC.

This clone has just one count. The chain carries TRBV12-5 and TRBJ2-1, with 9 bases fitting TRBD2. J was trimmed by 5 bases and V by 1 base; bases with no gene match: 6. This CDR3 region has 16 residues. The V gene's germline CDR1 is LGHNT and CDR2 FRNRAP. The CDR3 DNA follows: TGTGCTAGTGGTTTGGCGACTAGCGGAGGGGACAATGAGCAGTTCTTC. Its protein product is CASGLATSGGDNEQFF.

V usage is TRBV10-2 and J usage is TRBJ1-2; a possible D gene is TRBD1 (6 bases). This CDR3 has 13 residues. Trimming left V 6 bases short and J 6 bases short, with 14 bases between. Per the germline V gene, CDR1 is WSHSY and CDR2 is SAAADI. The CDR3 bases are TGCGCCAGCAGCAACAGGGCATTGGATGGCTACACCTTC. This sequence encodes CASSNRALDGYTF.

The chain links TRBV27 to TRBJ2-1; perhaps TRBD2 as D (5 bases). Germline CDR1 and CDR2: MNHEY and SMNVEV (reference sequence). This CDR3 has 12 amino acids. V was cut by 5 bases and J by 7 bases, with 9 bases left in between. The CDR3 spells CASSIPGNEQFF. As DNA, the CDR3 is TGTGCCAGCAGTATCCCGGGGAATGAGCAGTTCTTC.

This rearrangement joins TRBV6-4 to TRBJ1-1; perhaps TRBD1 as D (5 bases). Germline V gene lookup returns CDR1 MRHNA and CDR2 SNTAGT. V was clipped by 6 bases and J by 5 bases, with 7 bases between them. This CDR3 region has 11 residues. The CDR3 loop is CASSQGTEAFF. The CDR3 DNA reads TGTGCCAGCAGCCAGGGAACTGAAGCTTTCTTT.

The rearrangement links TRBV7-3 to TRBJ2-7; 10 bases are a match to TRBD1. CDR1 and CDR2 (germline): SGHTA, FQGTGA. V trimming: 4 bases; J trimming: 5 bases; junction bases outside the gene matches: 5. CDR3 length equals 14 residues. The CDR3 DNA follows: TGTGCCAGCAGCTCGACCGGGACAGGGGACGAGCAGTACTTC. Amino acid sequence: CASSSTGTGDEQYF.

J is TRBJ2-3 and V is TRBV3-1 (or the pseudogene TRBV3-2), with TRBD2 identical over 8 bases. The CDR3 consists of 15 residues. The germline V gene has CDR1 LGHDT and CDR2 YNNKEL (reference sequence). Unmatched junction bases numbered 6, after V lost 5 bases and J lost 2 bases. CDR3 sequence (DNA): TGTGCCAGCAGCGGTCCGGGGGGGCCCACAGATACGCAGTATTTT. Translated: CASSGPGGPTDTQYF.

V gene TRBV3-1 (or the pseudogene TRBV3-2) combines with J gene TRBJ2-7, with D possibly TRBD2 on 5 matching bases. The V gene lost 3 bases and the J gene lost 3 bases, with 15 bases spanning the gap. The V gene's germline CDR1 is LGHDT and CDR2 YNNKEL (reference sequence). The CDR3 runs to 15 residues. The CDR3 region has the DNA TGTGCCAGCAGCCAGAGGGAACCGGGGATCTACGAGCAGTACTTC. Translating it yields CASSQREPGIYEQYF.

The J gene is TRBJ2-2, the V gene TRBV6-4, with 9 bases that match TRBD2. Germline V lookup: CDR1 MRHNA, CDR2 SNTAGT. The ends lost 11 bases at V and 1 base at J; junction bases unmatched: 11. The CDR3 sequence is 16 residues long. The CDR3 reads CAVPPPTSGNTGELFF. CDR3 bases: TGTGCCGTCCCCCCTCCGACTAGCGGGAACACCGGGGAGCTGTTTTTT.

This clone occurred a few times. V and J are TRBV5-1 and TRBJ2-3; TRBD2 might be the D (6 bases). The V gene lost 2 bases and the J gene lost 6 bases, with 13 bases spanning the gap. Germline lookup yields CDR1 SGHRS and CDR2 YFSETQ. This CDR3 spans 14 amino acids. The CDR3 bases are TGCGCCAGCAGCTTTGGAGGGAGTGGGGATACGCAGTATTTT. It encodes CASSFGGSGDTQYF.

This chain links TRBV3-1 (or the pseudogene TRBV3-2) with TRBJ1-4, with 9 positions matching TRBD1. The ends lost 4 bases at V and 8 bases at J; junction bases unmatched: 8. This CDR3 region has 15 residues. Germline V gives CDR1 LGHDT, CDR2 YNNKEL (reference sequence). CDR3 DNA sequence: TGTGCCAGCAGCCGTTCCCGGGACAGGGACGAAAAACTGTTTTTT. This sequence encodes CASSRSRDRDEKLFF.

This chain connects TRBV9 to TRBJ1-4; D is uncertain. This CDR3 spans 15 amino acids. The V gene's germline CDR1 is SGDLS and CDR2 YYNGEE. V lost 4 bases and J lost 6, with 16 bases in between. The DNA of the CDR3 is TGTGCCAGCAGCCTAGAGGAGAGGGTAGATGAAAAACTGTTTTTT. Translation gives CASSLEERVDEKLFF.

The chain recombines TRBV4-3 with TRBJ1-2, with TRBD1 as a possible D gene (6 bases). The germline CDR1 and CDR2 sequences are LGHNA and YSLEER. The CDR3 loop spans 13 amino acids. Trimming pared 0 bases from V and 8 bases from J, leaving 10 bases between. CDR3 in DNA: TGCGCCAGCAGCCAAGAGACAGGCGCCGGCTACACCTTC. It translates to CASSQETGAGYTF.

The rearrangement joins TRBV7-3 to TRBJ2-6; D not certain. The CDR3 is 16 residues long. CDR1 and CDR2 (germline): SGHTA, FQGTGA. Trimming removed 5 bases at V and 0 bases at J, with 11 bases between. As DNA, the CDR3 is TGTGCCAGCAGCCCCCAGACTTCCTCTGGGGCCAACGTCCTGACTTTC. Its translation: CASSPQTSSGANVLTF. The whole variable domain, remainder taken from reference TRBV7-3 and TRBJ2-6, is GAGVSQTPSNKVTEKGKYVELRCDPISGHTALYWYRQSLGQGPEFLIYFQGTGAADDSGLPNDRFFAVRPEGSVSTLKIQRTERGDSAVYLCASSPQTSSGANVLTFGAGSRLTVL.

V usage is TRBV30 and J usage is TRBJ1-5; TRBD1 matches at 9 bases. Germline V gene sequence: CDR1 GTSNPN, CDR2 SVGIG (reference sequence). The CDR3 length is 14 residues. V shed 2 bases, J shed 6 bases, and the junction held 5 bases outside the gene matches. CDR3 in amino acids: CAWSRQGERQPQHF. CDR3 coding DNA: TGTGCCTGGAGTCGACAGGGGGAACGTCAGCCCCAGCATTTT.

The chain combines TRBV5-1 with TRBJ2-1; the match to TRBD1 covers 7 bases. The V gene's germline CDR1 is SGHRS and CDR2 YFSETQ. The CDR3 is 14 amino acids. V lost 3 bases, J lost 2 bases, and 2 bases stayed unmatched. CDR3 DNA: TGCGCCAGCAGCTGGCAGGGGGCCTACAATGAGCAGTTCTTC. The encoded protein is CASSWQGAYNEQFF. Full variable domain (remainder filled in from reference TRBV5-1 and TRBJ2-1): KAGVTQTPRYLIKTRGQQVTLSCSPISGHRSVSWYQQTPGQGLQFLFEYFSETQRNKGNFPGRFSGRQFSNSRSEMNVSTLELGDSALYLCASSWQGAYNEQFFGPGTRLTVL.

The chain employs TRBV10-1 and TRBJ2-5; possibly TRBD1 for D (6 bases). Per germline, CDR1 WNHNN and CDR2 SYGVQD (reference sequence). CDR3 length: 15 residues. Trimming pared 4 bases from V and 5 bases from J, leaving 17 bases between. Here the CDR3 DNA reads TGCGCCAGCAGTGGGGACAAAGGCACGAGGGAGACCCAGTACTTC. This gives the protein CASSGDKGTRETQYF.

This clone was recorded only once. The rearrangement uses TRBV13 and TRBJ2-7; 8 nucleotides align to TRBD2. J was trimmed by 3 bases and V by 5 bases; bases with no gene match: 12. In germline, CDR1 is PRHDT, CDR2 FYEKMQ (reference sequence). The CDR3 loop spans 16 amino acids. CDR3 coding DNA: TGTGCCAGCAGCCCGCACCCGGGACTAGGCCTCTACGAGCAGTACTTC. Translated, it gives CASSPHPGLGLYEQYF. Together with reference TRBV13 and TRBJ2-7, the CDR3 gives the full variable domain: AAGVIQSPRHLIKEKRETATLKCYPIPRHDTVYWYQQGPGQDPQFLISFYEKMQSDKGSIPDRFSAQQFSDYHSELNMSSLELGDSALYFCASSPHPGLGLYEQYFGPGTRLTVT.

This chain links TRBV5-8 with TRBJ1-1; no reliable D call. V gave up 2 bases and J gave up 11 bases, with 19 bases separating them. The CDR3 has 14 amino acids. Per germline, CDR1 SGHTS and CDR2 YDEGEE. The CDR3 protein is CASSFPGIGDSAFF. The CDR3 nucleotides read TGTGCCAGCAGCTTCCCCGGTATCGGCGACTCGGCTTTCTTT.

V usage is TRBV5-6 and J usage is TRBJ2-7; a weak D match, TRBD1 (6 bases). Trimming took off 2 bases at V and 3 bases at J, with 24 bases between the two ends. Per germline, CDR1 SGHDT and CDR2 YYEEEE. This CDR3 spans 18 amino acids. This CDR3 is CASSFREQGLQGFYEQYF. The CDR3 DNA reads TGTGCCAGCAGCTTCCGTGAACAGGGCTTACAGGGATTCTACGAGCAGTACTTC.

This chain joins TRBV27 and TRBJ2-5; TRBD1 matches 9 bases. V lost 6 bases to trimming and J lost 5 bases; unmatched junction nucleotides: 13. Germline loops: CDR1 MNHEY, CDR2 SMNVEV (reference sequence). CDR3 length equals 16 residues. CDR3 bases: TGTGCCAGCAGCAAATTACAGGGGGCGACCACGGAGACCCAGTACTTC. Amino acid sequence: CASSKLQGATTETQYF.

The chain employs TRBV27 and TRBJ1-5; the D gene is possibly TRBD1 (6 bases). Germline V gives CDR1 MNHEY, CDR2 SMNVEV (reference sequence). Trimming cost V 2 bases and J 6 bases, with 8 bases left between them. CDR3 length: 13 amino acids. The chain's CDR3 is CASSLTGPQPQHF. DNA for the CDR3: TGTGCCAGCAGTTTAACAGGGCCTCAGCCCCAGCATTTT.

This clone has more than one count but fewer than ten. CDR3 protein: CASSQDAGWNQPQHF. CDR3 coding DNA: TGTGCCAGCAGCCAAGACGCAGGTTGGAATCAGCCCCAGCATTTT. The chain joins TRBV2 to TRBJ1-5, with D hard to call. CDR3 length equals 15 residues. V lost 6 bases, J lost 4 bases, and 16 bases lay in between. Germline CDR1 SNHLY, CDR2 FYNNEI.

Comments on this clone: Other DNA sequences within the sample encode an identical CDR3. The rearrangement links TRBV9 to TRBJ1-6; a weak D match, TRBD1 (6 bases). CDR3 length equals 14 residues. Trimming shortened V by 2 bases and J by 8 bases, and 11 bases separated the two germline ends. Germline V gene data show CDR1 as SGDLS and CDR2 as YYNGEE. The CDR3 DNA reads as TGTGCCAGCAGCGTCCGGACAGCCGATTCACCCCTCCACTTT. It translates to CASSVRTADSPLHF. Drawing the rest from reference TRBV9 and TRBJ1-6, the complete variable domain is DSGVTQTPKHLITATGQRVTLRCSPRSGDLSVYWYQQSLDQGLQFLIQYYNGEERAKGNILERFSAQQFPDLHSELNLSSLELGDSALYFCASSVRTADSPLHFGNGTRLTVT.